The 20 T cell receptor beta chains listed next were all sequenced from one sample in a study of CD8+ T cells in alopecia areata. Sequencing relied on a cDNA template that was reverse transcribed from extracted RNA. Using immunoSEQ multiplex PCR, the repertoire was profiled, and TCRdb retains in-frame clones only, with some absent. The table lists around 140,000 clones, approximately 50% of them singletons, with 0.8% to 1% in the top ten. The sample consisted of CD4+ T cells sorted from blood, taken at week 0. The receptor source for this set is a human donor with alopecia areata.

This chain joins TRBV30 and TRBJ2-2; 7 nucleotides align to TRBD1. Germline lookup yields CDR1 GTSNPN and CDR2 SVGIG (reference sequence). V was pared by 3 bases and J by 4 bases, with 5 bases of the junction left unmatched. CDR3 length: 14 amino acids. The CDR3 spells CAWRGDRVTGELFF. CDR3 sequence (DNA): TGTGCCTGGAGGGGGGACAGAGTCACCGGGGAGCTGTTTTTT. Variable domain in full (rest from reference TRBV30 and TRBJ2-2): SQTIHQWPATLVQPVGSPLSLECTVEGTSNPNLYWYRQAAGRGLQLLFYSVGIGQISSEVPQNLSASRPQDRQFILSSKKLLLSDSGFYLCAWRGDRVTGELFFGEGSRLTVL.

In its sample, this clone was seen a few times. The chain carries TRBV30 and TRBJ1-2, with TRBD1 identical over 7 bases. Germline CDR1 is GTSNPN and CDR2 is SVGIG (reference sequence). The junction had 5 bases not matched to a gene; V was cut back by 6 bases and J by 4 bases. There are 12 residues in the CDR3. In DNA form, the CDR3 reads TGTGCCTGCCCGGGACAGCTCTATGGCTACACCTTC. Translated, it gives CACPGQLYGYTF.

The J gene is TRBJ2-3, the V gene TRBV11-2; tentatively, D is TRBD2 (6 bases). V lost 7 bases, J lost 6 bases, and 17 bases lay in between. Per germline, CDR1 SGHAT and CDR2 FQNNGV. CDR3 size: 14 residues. DNA of the CDR3: TGTGCCAGCAAGCGGGCACAGGATTTGGATACGCAGTATTTT. Its translation: CASKRAQDLDTQYF.

This chain connects TRBV7-9 to TRBJ2-3; a weak D match, TRBD1 (5 bases). Germline CDR1 SEHNR, CDR2 FQNEAQ (reference sequence). Deletions cut 2 bases from V and 4 bases from J, with 13 bases between. The CDR3 has 15 amino acids. CDR3: CASSLSRQGSDTQYF. For the CDR3, the DNA is TGTGCCAGCAGCTTATCCCGCCAGGGCTCAGATACGCAGTATTTT.

With respect to this clone: Relative to the germline gene, one junction end is altered; a read error may explain this. The genes are TRBV7-2 and TRBJ2-5; TRBD1 agrees at 7 bases. The CDR3 is 15 residues long. Germline loops: CDR1 SGHTA, CDR2 FQGNSA. The CDR3, as DNA: TGTGCCAGCAGCCTAGCTGGGACAGAGAAAGAGACCCAGTACTTC. Translating it yields CASSLAGTEKETQYF.

This clone appeared a few times. Other DNA sequences of this sample code for an identical CDR3. The chain has TRBV29-1 and TRBJ2-3; D might be TRBD2 (6 bases). This CDR3 comprises 14 residues. Trimming took off 5 bases at V and 2 bases at J, with 14 bases between the two ends. CDR1 is SQVTM, CDR2 ANQGSEA, per germline. For the CDR3, the DNA is TGCAGCGTTCTCCCGGGACTGAACACAGATACGCAGTATTTT. Translation: CSVLPGLNTDTQYF.

The chain joins TRBV9 to TRBJ2-5, with 7 nucleotides matching TRBD2. The CDR3 sequence is 15 residues long. Germline V gives CDR1 SGDLS, CDR2 YYNGEE. With V trimmed by 4 bases and J by 4 bases, 10 bases remained unmatched. As DNA, the CDR3 is TGTGCCAGCAGCCCGAGCGCGGGAGCCGGAGAGACCCAGTACTTC. It encodes CASSPSAGAGETQYF.

The genes are TRBV5-1 and TRBJ2-7, with 9 bases lining up with TRBD1. Losses at the gene ends were 4 bases for V and 0 bases for J; bases not matched to a gene: 11. Per germline, CDR1 SGHRS and CDR2 YFSETQ. CDR3 size: 17 residues. DNA of the CDR3: TGCGCCAGCAGCCCTTCCCCTGGACAGGGGTCCTCCTACGAGCAGTACTTC. Amino acids: CASSPSPGQGSSYEQYF.

This clone was observed a single time. The rearrangement uses TRBV6-1 and TRBJ1-1, with 7 nucleotides matching TRBD1. CDR1 and CDR2 from the germline V gene are MNHNS and SASEGT. V shed 8 bases and J 3 bases; nucleotides not matched to a gene: 6. The CDR3 loop spans 13 amino acids. CDR3 loop: CASRLTGDTEAFF. The CDR3 coding sequence is TGTGCCAGCCGCCTAACAGGGGACACTGAAGCTTTCTTT.

This clone was picked up a small number of times. The CDR3 sequence: CASSPGTAANEQFF. The CDR3, as DNA: TGTGCCAGCTCACCCGGGACCGCCGCCAATGAGCAGTTCTTC. The chain carries TRBV18 and TRBJ2-1, with D possibly called TRBD1 or TRBD2 (5 bases each). V shed 3 bases and J shed 6 bases, with 12 bases lying between them. The CDR3 is 14 amino acids. Germline V gives CDR1 KGHSH, CDR2 LQKENI.

The chain joins TRBV15 to TRBJ2-1; the D is unclear. The germline gives CDR1 LNHNV, CDR2 YYDKDF (reference sequence). V was clipped by 2 bases and J by 5 bases, with 10 bases between them. The CDR3 is 14 residues long. The CDR3: CATSRWGSDNEQFF. Written as DNA, the CDR3 is TGTGCCACCAGCAGATGGGGATCGGACAATGAGCAGTTCTTC.

The rearrangement joins TRBV7-2 to TRBJ2-7; 8 nucleotides line up with TRBD1. CDR1 and CDR2 from the germline V gene are SGHTA and FQGNSA. V was clipped by 5 bases and J by 6 bases; unmatched bases: 12. The CDR3 spans 15 residues. As DNA, the CDR3 is TGTGCCAGCAGCCCTTCCCTGGACAGGGTGGGCGAGCAGTACTTC. This codes for CASSPSLDRVGEQYF.

The gene calls are TRBV19 and TRBJ2-5; TRBD2 is a possible D gene (6 bases). The germline V gene has CDR1 LNHDA and CDR2 SQIVND (reference sequence). Trimming cost V 8 bases and J 4 bases, with 17 bases left between them. The CDR3 has 14 amino acids. CDR3 coding DNA: TGTGCCAGTGCTGTAACTAGCTCGGGAGAGACCCAGTACTTC. Translation gives CASAVTSSGETQYF.

The chain employs TRBV11-2 and TRBJ2-3; 9 bases map to TRBD2. J lost 4 bases, V lost 1 base, and 3 bases had no gene match. Germline CDR1 SGHAT, CDR2 FQNNGV. The CDR3 has 15 residues. The CDR3 DNA is TGTGCCAGCAGCTTAGGTAGCGGGAGATCAGATACGCAGTATTTT. Its translation is CASSLGSGRSDTQYF.

This clone was recorded many times. The V call is TRBV6-5, the J call TRBJ1-1; D gene uncertain. The CDR3 covers 11 residues. The V and J ends lost 2 bases and 10 bases respectively, with 8 bases between them. Germline V lookup: CDR1 MNHEY, CDR2 SVGAGI. CDR3 bases: TGTGCCAGCAGTTACGGGGTGGCAGCTTTCTTT. Protein sequence: CASSYGVAAFF.

V is TRBV15 and J is TRBJ2-4; 9 bases line up with TRBD2. The V gene's germline CDR1 is LNHNV and CDR2 YYDKDF (reference sequence). Unmatched junction bases numbered 17, after V lost 5 bases and J lost 9 bases. The CDR3 is made up of 17 amino acids. The CDR3 DNA is TGTGCCACCAGCTCGTTCGCGGGAGGGCCTCAGTCTTTCATTCAGTACTTC. Its translation is CATSSFAGGPQSFIQYF.

V and J are TRBV5-6 and TRBJ2-5; D is perhaps TRBD1 (5 bases). Per germline, CDR1 SGHDT and CDR2 YYEEEE. V lost 3 bases and J 2 bases, leaving 14 bases between the germline ends. This CDR3 contains 15 residues. The CDR3 DNA is TGTGCCAGCAGCTATACAGGCTACCCTCAAGAGACCCAGTACTTC. This codes for CASSYTGYPQETQYF.

The rearrangement joins TRBV25-1 to TRBJ2-7; TRBD2 aligns across 7 bases. The CDR3 length is 12 residues. Per germline, CDR1 MGHDK and CDR2 SYGVNS. CDR3 coding DNA: TGTGCAGCGACTAGCAGCCTCTACGAGCAGTACTTC. The encoded protein is CAATSSLYEQYF.

The chain joins TRBV2 to TRBJ2-3; 8 positions match TRBD1. V dropped 4 bases and J dropped 3; count of bases not matched to a gene: 6. CDR1 and CDR2 (germline): SNHLY, FYNNEI. This CDR3 has 15 residues. The CDR3 bases are TGTGCCAGCAGTGGGACAGGGACCTGGACAGATACGCAGTATTTT. Its translation: CASSGTGTWTDTQYF.

CDR3 DNA: TGTGCCAGCAGCCAGGACAGGGAGACCAATCAGCCCCAGCATTTT. Translated: CASSQDRETNQPQHF. The chain uses TRBV11-2 and TRBJ1-5; TRBD1 matches at 8 bases. V shed 5 bases and J 3 bases; nucleotides not matched to a gene: 6. The CDR3 runs to 15 residues. The germline CDR1 and CDR2 sequences are SGHAT and FQNNGV.